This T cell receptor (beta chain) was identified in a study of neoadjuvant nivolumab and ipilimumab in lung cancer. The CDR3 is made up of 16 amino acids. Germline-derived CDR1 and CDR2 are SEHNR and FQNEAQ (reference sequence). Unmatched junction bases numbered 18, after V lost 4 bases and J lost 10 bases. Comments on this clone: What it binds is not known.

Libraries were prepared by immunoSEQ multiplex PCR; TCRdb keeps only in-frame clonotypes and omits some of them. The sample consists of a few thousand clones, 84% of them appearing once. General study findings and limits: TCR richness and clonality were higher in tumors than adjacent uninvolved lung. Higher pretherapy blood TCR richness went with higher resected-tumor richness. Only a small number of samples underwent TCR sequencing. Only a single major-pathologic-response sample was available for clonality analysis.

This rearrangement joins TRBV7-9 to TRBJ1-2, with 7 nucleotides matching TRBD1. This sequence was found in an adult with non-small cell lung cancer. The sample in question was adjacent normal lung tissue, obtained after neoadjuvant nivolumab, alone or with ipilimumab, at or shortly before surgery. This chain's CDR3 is CASSSRTGNAEFDYTF. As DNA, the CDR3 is TGTGCCAGCAGCTCTCGGACAGGAAACGCTGAGTTTGACTACACCTTC.